A selection of T cell receptor beta chains follows, all from one sample in a study of blood T cell repertoires in COVID-19. Assay used: immunoSEQ multiplex PCR; TCRdb lists only in-frame clones, some missing. The repertoire has 250,000 to 350,000 clones, around nine tenths of them found once; the top ten carry roughly an eighth. The sample consisted of peripheral blood. The source is a woman aged 55-69 years with acute or convalescent COVID-19. Both conserved end residues are part of each CDR3. The D gene is left open where the match is weak. Only some rows state a clone size, as once, few, many or a class for expanded clones.

abundance | j_gene | v_gene | len | d_gene | CDR3nt | CDR3aa
NA | TRBJ1-5 | TRBV2 | 18 | NA | TGTGCCAGCAGTGTTGAGAAGGGGGGGGGCACGGGCAATCAGCCCCAGCATTTT | CASSVEKGGGTGNQPQHF
NA | TRBJ2-1 | TRBV30 | 13 | NA | TGTGCCTGGAGGGCAGGAACCTACAATGAGCAGTTCTTC | CAWRAGTYNEQFF
NA | TRBJ1-1 | TRBV7-2 | 17 | TRBD1 | TGTGCCAGCAGCCTATTCCCGGGACAGGGATCGGTCACTGAAGCTTTCTTT | CASSLFPGQGSVTEAFF
once | TRBJ2-1 | TRBV13 | 12 | NA | TGTGCCAGCAGCTTAAGGGGGAATGAGCAGTTCTTC | CASSLRGNEQFF
NA | TRBJ1-2 | TRBV27 | 14 | TRBD1 | TGTGCCAGCAGTTTAGGGACAGGGTTTAATGGCTACACCTTC | CASSLGTGFNGYTF
NA | TRBJ1-4 | TRBV28 | 14 | TRBD1 | TGTGCCAGCAAAGAGGACAGGGGGTTGGGAAAACTGTTTTTT | CASKEDRGLGKLFF
NA | TRBJ1-4 | TRBV5-4 | 16 | TRBD1 | TGTGCCAGCAGCTTGGGGCGGACAGGACAAAATGAAAAACTGTTTTTT | CASSLGRTGQNEKLFF
NA | TRBJ1-2 | TRBV5-4 | 17 | NA | TGTGCCAGCAGCTTTGGAGACAGGAACTCGGCTAACTATGGCTACACCTTC | CASSFGDRNSANYGYTF
NA | TRBJ1-6 | TRBV7-3 | 15 | NA | TGTGCCAGCAGCTTTTCGGACTCACCCTCCTCACCCCTCCACTTT | CASSFSDSPSSPLHF
NA | TRBJ2-7 | TRBV7-2 | 17 | NA | TGTGCCAGCAGCCTAGCCCGCGGCGGTAAGAGCTCCTACGAGCAGTACTTC | CASSLARGGKSSYEQYF
once | TRBJ1-6 | TRBV9 | 15 | NA | TGTGCCAGCAGCCCGTCGGGGGACGAAGGTTCACCCCTCCACTTT | CASSPSGDEGSPLHF
NA | TRBJ1-2 | TRBV7-8 | 14 | TRBD1 | TGTGCCAGCAGCTCAACAGGGGGAAAGGATGGCTACACCTTC | CASSSTGGKDGYTF
NA | TRBJ2-1 | TRBV2 | 13 | NA | TGTGCCAGCCGTCCCCCGGGGTTTAATGAGCAGTTCTTC | CASRPPGFNEQFF
NA | TRBJ1-5 | TRBV28 | 16 | NA | TGTGCCAGCAGTTTGATGGCAGGGCTTAGCAATCAGCCCCAGCATTTT | CASSLMAGLSNQPQHF
NA | TRBJ1-1 | TRBV4-3 | 14 | NA | TGCGCCAGCAGCCCGGGAAGAATGAACACTGAAGCTTTCTTT | CASSPGRMNTEAFF
NA | TRBJ2-7 | TRBV7-9 | 15 | NA | TGTGCCAGCAGCCTAGGCGAGATAAACTCCTACGAGCAGTACTTC | CASSLGEINSYEQYF
NA | TRBJ2-2 | TRBV19 | 15 | TRBD1 | TGTGCCAGTAGTATTGGGACAGGGAACACCGGGGAGCTGTTTTTT | CASSIGTGNTGELFF
NA | TRBJ1-5 | TRBV28 | 15 | NA | TGTGCCAGCACCAACAGCCTCGGTAGCAATCAGCCCCAGCATTTT | CASTNSLGSNQPQHF
NA | TRBJ2-3 | TRBV29-1 | 12 | TRBD2 | TGCAGCGTAGGGCCCGGGGGGGATACGCAGTATTTT | CSVGPGGDTQYF
NA | TRBJ1-6 | TRBV6-1 | 18 | TRBD1 | TGTGCCAGCAGTGCACACAGGGGCCAGAGCTCCTATAATTCACCCCTCCACTTT | CASSAHRGQSSYNSPLHF
NA | TRBJ2-3 | TRBV6-1 | 17 | TRBD2 | TGTGCCAGCAGTGAAGCCCCGGGACGGGGACTAGTTGGTACGCAGTATTTT | CASSEAPGRGLVGTQYF
once | TRBJ1-5 | TRBV7-9 | 17 | NA | TGTGCCAGCAGCTTAGTTATCGGGGGACTTAACAATCAGCCCCAGCATTTT | CASSLVIGGLNNQPQHF
NA | TRBJ2-1 | TRBV9 | 21 | TRBD2 | TGTGCCAGCAGCGTAGAGCGGCTGGGACTAGCGGCCTTGAGCTCCTACAATGAGCAGTTCTTC | CASSVERLGLAALSSYNEQFF
NA | TRBJ1-2 | TRBV5-4 | 13 | TRBD1 | TGTGCCAGCAGCGGACAGGGGGCAGGTGGCTACACCTTC | CASSGQGAGGYTF
NA | TRBJ2-3 | TRBV9 | 15 | TRBD2 | TGTGCCAGCAGTTATAGCGGGCTTAGCACAGATACGCAGTATTTT | CASSYSGLSTDTQYF
NA | TRBJ1-3 | TRBV11-2 | 15 | NA | TGTGCCAGCAGCTTATCAGGGGTCGCTGGAAACACCATATATTTT | CASSLSGVAGNTIYF
NA | TRBJ2-7 | TRBV5-1 | 16 | TRBD2 | TGCGCCAGCAGCTTGGCCCCTAGCGGGACCTCCTACGAGCAGTACTTC | CASSLAPSGTSYEQYF
NA | TRBJ1-2 | TRBV11-1 | 16 | NA | TGTGCCAGCAGCATAAGCGGGGCCAGGGTGGTGAATGGCTACACCTTC | CASSISGARVVNGYTF
NA | TRBJ1-5 | TRBV7-2 | 15 | TRBD1 | TGTGCCAGCAGCTTAGAGGGACAGCCCAATCAGCCCCAGCATTTT | CASSLEGQPNQPQHF
NA | TRBJ1-1 | TRBV29-1 | 13 | NA | TGCAGCGGGAAAATCTACGACGGGACTGAAGCTTTCTTT | CSGKIYDGTEAFF
NA | TRBJ2-7 | TRBV2 | 13 | TRBD1 | TGTGCCAGCACCTTGACAGGGGTATACGAGCAGTACTTC | CASTLTGVYEQYF